A selection of T cell receptor beta chains follows, all from one sample in a study of T cells in Graves' hyperthyroidism and ophthalmopathy. TCRdb analysed the multiplex PCR reads with MiXCR anew, one entry per CDR3 protein. Here the sample spans more than 550,000 distinct CDR3 sequences, approximately 18% being singletons. Material: blood. The receptor set was obtained from a woman aged 50 to 60 with Graves' hyperthyroidism that later progressed to Graves' ophthalmopathy. CDR3s include the opening cysteine and the closing phenylalanine or tryptophan. D genes are given only for firm matches. Clone size is stated in some rows and not others, as once, few, many or a class when expanded.

CDR3 length	V gene	clone size	J gene	D gene	CDR3 DNA	CDR3 protein
15	TRBV20-1	many	TRBJ2-1	NA	TGCAGTGCTAGAGATTTCGGGACCCTGGAGAATGAGCAGTTCTTC	CSARDFGTLENEQFF
15	TRBV12-3/TRBV12-4	many	TRBJ2-5	TRBD2	TGTGCCAGCAGTAGCGGGACCGCCCAACAAGAGACCCAGTACTTC	CASSSGTAQQETQYF
12	TRBV20-1	many	TRBJ2-3	NA	TGCAGTGCTAGCGGGAGCACAGATACGCAGTATTTT	CSASGSTDTQYF
15	TRBV12-3/TRBV12-4	NA	TRBJ2-5	NA	TGTGCCAGCAGTTTCGAGGGATACCGGGGGGAGACCCAGTACTTC	CASSFEGYRGETQYF
14	TRBV12-3/TRBV12-4	many	TRBJ1-5	NA	TGTGCCAGCAGTCACGATCATAGCAATCAGCCCCAGCATTTT	CASSHDHSNQPQHF
17	TRBV29-1	NA	TRBJ1-2	NA	TGCAGCGTTGAAGATCTCAGGATCAGTGGGATAGCCGGTGGCTACACCTTC	CSVEDLRISGIAGGYTF
15	TRBV7-6	NA	TRBJ2-1	NA	TGTGCCAGCAGCTTACAAGGATGGGTAGGCAATGAGCAGTTCTTC	CASSLQGWVGNEQFF
17	TRBV27	few	TRBJ1-5	NA	TGTGCCAGCAGTCTCCGTGGAATTGGGGTGGTGGGGTGGCCCCAGCATTTT	CASSLRGIGVVGWPQHF
15	TRBV6-1	once	TRBJ1-3	NA	TGTGCCAGCACCAGAGAGGCAGACTCTGGAAACACCATATATTTT	CASTREADSGNTIYF
16	TRBV7-9	many	TRBJ2-7	TRBD2	TGTGCCAGCAGCCCCCAACTAGCGGTGCGCCTCTTCGAGCAGTACTTC	CASSPQLAVRLFEQYF
12	TRBV6-1	NA	TRBJ2-7	NA	TGTGCCAGCTCATACAGGGACCACGAGCAGTACTTC	CASSYRDHEQYF
17	TRBV10-2	NA	TRBJ2-5	TRBD1	TGCGCCAGCAGTGAGCCCCGGGACAGGTTCTTCCAAGAGACCCAGTACTTC	CASSEPRDRFFQETQYF
17	TRBV6-1	NA	TRBJ1-1	TRBD1	TGTGCTAACCAGGCGAGGGACAGGAAGATGGTTTGGACTGAAGCTTTCTTT	CANQARDRKMVWTEAFF
12	TRBV12-5	NA	TRBJ1-1	NA	TGTGCTAGTGGTTACCGGGACACTGAAGCTTTCTTT	CASGYRDTEAFF
16	TRBV20-1	many	TRBJ2-5	TRBD2	TGCAGTGCTGCAACTAGCGGGGGTCCCTTCCAAGAGACCCAGTACTTC	CSAATSGGPFQETQYF
12	TRBV7-3	many	TRBJ1-1	NA	TGTGCCAGCAGCTTAACGAACACTGAAGCTTTCTTT	CASSLTNTEAFF
14	TRBV5-5	NA	TRBJ1-2	NA	TGTGCCAGCAGCTTGGACCCTCGGGGGTTCGGCTACACCTTC	CASSLDPRGFGYTF
16	TRBV20-1	many	TRBJ2-7	TRBD1	TGCAGTGCTAGAGATCCCACGGGACAGGTCTCCTACGAGCAGTACTTC	CSARDPTGQVSYEQYF
15	TRBV3-1	many	TRBJ2-1	TRBD2	TGTGCCAGCAGCCATCGGGGGGACTCCTACAATGAGCAGTTCTTC	CASSHRGDSYNEQFF
13	TRBV9	NA	TRBJ2-1	NA	TGTGCCAGCAGCCCCTCGGGAATCAATGAGCAGTTCTTC	CASSPSGINEQFF
15	TRBV7-9	few	TRBJ1-4	NA	TGTGCCAGCAGCTTCTCCGACAGACTAAATGAAAAACTGTTTTTT	CASSFSDRLNEKLFF
11	TRBV20-1	few	TRBJ1-1	NA	TGCAGTGCTAGAGATCAGGGTTGGGCTTTCTTT	CSARDQGWAFF
15	TRBV6-1	many	TRBJ1-5	NA	TGTGCCAGCAGTGAAGTGGAGACACTCGTCCTGCCCCAGCATTTT	CASSEVETLVLPQHF
14	TRBV27	NA	TRBJ2-2	TRBD1	TGTGCCAGCAGTCGCGGACAGGCCACCGGGGAGCTGTTTTTT	CASSRGQATGELFF
15	TRBV4-1	few	TRBJ2-4	NA	TGCGCCAGCAGCCAGTCCGGGACACCGTTAAACATTCAGTACTTC	CASSQSGTPLNIQYF
15	TRBV19	NA	TRBJ1-6	NA	TGTGCCACCACAGGGTTCTCGGGATCGGATTCACCCCTCCACTTT	CATTGFSGSDSPLHF
12	TRBV2	many	TRBJ2-3	NA	TGTGCCAGCACCGCCTTGGGAGATACGCAGTATTTT	CASTALGDTQYF
15	TRBV12-3/TRBV12-4	many	TRBJ2-7	TRBD1	TGTGCCAGCAGGGCTACCGGGACAGCCTCCTACGAGCAGTACTTC	CASRATGTASYEQYF
15	TRBV5-1	NA	TRBJ1-1	TRBD1	TGCGCCAGCAGCTTTGACAGGGGATCGGGCACTGAAGCTTTCTTT	CASSFDRGSGTEAFF
14	TRBV28	NA	TRBJ1-1	NA	TGTGCCAGCAGTTTACAGGGCCCGATTTCAGAAGCTTTCTTT	CASSLQGPISEAFF
14	TRBV15	many	TRBJ1-1	NA	TGTGCCACCAGACACCAGGAATTGAACACTGAAGCTTTCTTT	CATRHQELNTEAFF
14	TRBV14	NA	TRBJ1-2	NA	TGTGCCAGCAGCCAATCCTGGGGGGCTCGGGGCTACACCTTC	CASSQSWGARGYTF
17	TRBV5-6	few	TRBJ2-5	TRBD1	TGTGCCAGCAGCCCGAGGGGCGACAGGGGTTGGTCAGAGACCCAGTACTTC	CASSPRGDRGWSETQYF
13	TRBV5-4	NA	TRBJ1-2	NA	TGTGCCAGCAGCAAGGACACATACTATGGCTACACCTTC	CASSKDTYYGYTF
14	TRBV7-9	NA	TRBJ1-1	TRBD1	TGTGCCAGCAGCTTATCCGACAGGGGCACTGAAGCTTTCTTT	CASSLSDRGTEAFF
14	TRBV12-3/TRBV12-4	few	TRBJ1-1	TRBD1	TGTGCCAGCAGTGGTGACAGGGCGAACACTGAAGCTTTCTTT	CASSGDRANTEAFF
12	TRBV5-1	NA	TRBJ1-2	TRBD1	TGCGCCAGTCAGGGGGCTGACTATGGCTACACCTTC	CASQGADYGYTF
20	TRBV2	NA	TRBJ1-5	TRBD1	TGTGCCAGCAGTGAAGTACACCTACAGGGGGCTGGTAAGAGGAATCAGCCCCAGCATTTT	CASSEVHLQGAGKRNQPQHF
16	TRBV9	NA	TRBJ2-4	TRBD1	TGTGCCAGCAGCGTCTCTACAGGGGCGGCCCAAAACATTCAGTACTTC	CASSVSTGAAQNIQYF
16	TRBV12-3/TRBV12-4	many	TRBJ1-5	NA	TGTGCCAGCAGCCCTTCGCAGACATCGGGGGGACGGCCCCAGCATTTT	CASSPSQTSGGRPQHF
16	TRBV29-1	NA	TRBJ2-2	TRBD2	TGCAGCGTTGGGGCGGGGGAACTCGCGAACACCGGGGAGCTGTTTTTT	CSVGAGELANTGELFF
14	TRBV2	many	TRBJ1-1	NA	TGTGCCAGCAGTAACGACAGGTACCCCACTGAAGCTTTCTTT	CASSNDRYPTEAFF
17	TRBV20-1	few	TRBJ1-5	TRBD1	TGCAGTGCAGACTCCGGGACAGGGGACTTTAGCAATCAGCCCCAGCATTTT	CSADSGTGDFSNQPQHF
13	TRBV5-4	few	TRBJ1-1	NA	TGTGCCAGCAGCTTACAGGGTGTCACTGAAGCTTTCTTT	CASSLQGVTEAFF
16	TRBV6-2/TRBV6-3	many	TRBJ2-1	TRBD1	TGTGCCAGCAGCGCCCCCGGGACAGGGCTGCTCGGTGAGCAGTTCTTC	CASSAPGTGLLGEQFF
16	TRBV20-1	NA	TRBJ2-1	NA	TGCAGTGCTAGAGATCCCCGCGATGACCCCCGGGATGAGCAGTTCTTC	CSARDPRDDPRDEQFF
17	TRBV15	few	TRBJ2-6	NA	TGTGCCACCAGCGACTTCGGTGGGGTGGTGGGGGCCAACGTCCTGACTTTC	CATSDFGGVVGANVLTF
14	TRBV6-1	few	TRBJ2-1	NA	TGTGCCAGCAGCCCTTTAGGGAGCGACGGTGAGCAGTTCTTC	CASSPLGSDGEQFF
12	TRBV20-1	many	TRBJ2-5	NA	TGCAGTGCTGACGGGCTCCAAGAGACCCAGTACTTC	CSADGLQETQYF
17	TRBV7-9	many	TRBJ2-2	TRBD2	TGTGCCAGCAGCCGAGCTCCTAGCGGGGGGGCCGCCGGGGAGCTGTTTTTT	CASSRAPSGGAAGELFF
13	TRBV20-1	many	TRBJ1-1	NA	TGCAGTGCTAGATGGTACGGGCACACTGAAGCTTTCTTT	CSARWYGHTEAFF
15	TRBV11-2	many	TRBJ1-6	NA	TGTGCCAGTAAAACCTCCGGGGCCATTGATTCACCCCTCCACTTT	CASKTSGAIDSPLHF